This note documents a single TCR beta chain sequence. Sequenced by immunoSEQ multiplex PCR; TCRdb stores in-frame clones only, minus some. Among more than 75,000 clones listed, about 90% were seen once. The sample comes from a study of control samples from healthy donors and cancer patients. The source material was blood. The sequence came from a man aged 45 to 65 in good health.

Written as DNA, the CDR3 is TGTGCCAGCACCCAAGATAGCTCTGAAGCTTTCTTT. It encodes CASTQDSSEAFF. The chain recombines TRBV12-3 or TRBV12-4 with TRBJ1-1, with D unresolved. The CDR3 consists of 12 residues. V gave up 7 bases and J gave up 6 bases, with 12 bases separating them.